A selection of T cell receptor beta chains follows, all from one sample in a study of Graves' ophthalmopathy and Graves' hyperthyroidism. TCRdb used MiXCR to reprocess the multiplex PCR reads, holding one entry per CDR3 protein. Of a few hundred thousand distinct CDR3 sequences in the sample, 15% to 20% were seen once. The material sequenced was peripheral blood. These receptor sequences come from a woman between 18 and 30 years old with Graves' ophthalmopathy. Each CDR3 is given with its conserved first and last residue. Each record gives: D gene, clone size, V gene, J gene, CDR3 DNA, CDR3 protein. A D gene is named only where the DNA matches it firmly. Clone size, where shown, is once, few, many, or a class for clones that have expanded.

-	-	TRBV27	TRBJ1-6	TGTGCCAGCAGTCCAGAAGTCAGCTCCTATAATTCACCCCTCCACTTT	CASSPEVSSYNSPLHF
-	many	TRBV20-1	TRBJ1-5	TGCAGCGCCACCCCGGGGGATAGCAATCAGCCCCAGCATTTT	CSATPGDSNQPQHF
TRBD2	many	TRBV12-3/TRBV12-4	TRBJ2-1	TGTGCCAGCAGTTTTGCTAGCGGGAGGCCATATAAGCATGAGCAGTTCTTC	CASSFASGRPYKHEQFF
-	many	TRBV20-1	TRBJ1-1	TGCATTCCCAGTACGAACACTGAAGCTTTCTTT	CIPSTNTEAFF
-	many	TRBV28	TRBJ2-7	TGTGCCAGCAGTTTTGTAGGGAGCTCCTACGAGCAGTACTTC	CASSFVGSSYEQYF
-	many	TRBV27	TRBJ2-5	TGTGCCAGCAGTTTATCGGGACACGAGCAAGAGACCCAGTACTTC	CASSLSGHEQETQYF
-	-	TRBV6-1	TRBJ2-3	TGTGCCAGCAGTGAAGCGCTGGGACTAGATACGCAGTATTTT	CASSEALGLDTQYF
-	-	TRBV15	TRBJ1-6	TGTGCCACCAGCAGAGATCTGGGGGACTCACCCCTCCACTTT	CATSRDLGDSPLHF
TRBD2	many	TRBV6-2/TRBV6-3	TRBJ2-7	TGTGCCAGCAGTACGGGACTAGCGGGGGCCTACGAGCAGTACTTC	CASSTGLAGAYEQYF
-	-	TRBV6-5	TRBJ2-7	TGTGCCAGCAGTTACTCGTTCGACAGGGAGGGCGAGCAGTACTTC	CASSYSFDREGEQYF
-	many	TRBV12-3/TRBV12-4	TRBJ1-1	TGTGCCAGCAGTTTTTCCCCCCGGATGGACACTGAAGCTTTCTTT	CASSFSPRMDTEAFF
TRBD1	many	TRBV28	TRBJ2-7	TGTGCCTGTACAGGGGGCAACGAGCAGTACTTC	CACTGGNEQYF
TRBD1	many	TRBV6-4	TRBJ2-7	TGTGCCAGCAGTGACTTCCGGGACAGCCCCTTCTCCTACGAGCAGTACTTC	CASSDFRDSPFSYEQYF
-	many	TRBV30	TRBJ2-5	TGTGCCTGGAGTAAGGACCCAGCCACAAAAGAGACCCAGTACTTC	CAWSKDPATKETQYF
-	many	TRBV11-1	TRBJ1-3	TGTGCCAGCAGATCACACCCGGAGGGAAACACCATATATTTT	CASRSHPEGNTIYF
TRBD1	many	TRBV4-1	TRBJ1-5	TGCGCCAGCAGCCAAGTACCCTCGGACAGGCCCCAGAGGGCCCAGCATTTT	CASSQVPSDRPQRAQHF
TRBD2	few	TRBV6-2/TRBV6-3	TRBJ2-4	TGTGCCATCGGACTAGGGGCCAAAAACATTCAGTACTTC	CAIGLGAKNIQYF
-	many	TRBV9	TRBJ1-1	TGTGCCAGCAGCGTAGGGGGATTTGGAACTGAAGCTTTCTTT	CASSVGGFGTEAFF
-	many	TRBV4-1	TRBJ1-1	TGCGCCAGCAGCCATAATGTTGGGGGGAGAGGGGACACTGAAGCTTTCTTT	CASSHNVGGRGDTEAFF
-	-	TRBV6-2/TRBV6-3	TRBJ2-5	TGTGCCAGCAGTAGGGACTTGGAGACCCAGTACTTC	CASSRDLETQYF
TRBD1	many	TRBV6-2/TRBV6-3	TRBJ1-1	TGTGCCAGCAGTCCCTCAAGGACAGGGAGGTTGGCTGAAGCTTTCTTT	CASSPSRTGRLAEAFF
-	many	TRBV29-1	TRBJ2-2	TGCAGCGTTGAAGCCCCCGACCAAGACACCGGGGAGCTGTTTTTT	CSVEAPDQDTGELFF
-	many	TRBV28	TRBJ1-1	TGTGCCAGCAGTTCACCCACGGGAAGGGGAACTGAAGCTTTCTTT	CASSSPTGRGTEAFF
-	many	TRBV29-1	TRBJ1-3	TGCAGCGTTGATACTGGAAACACCATATATTTT	CSVDTGNTIYF
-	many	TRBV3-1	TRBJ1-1	TGTGCCAGCAGCCCCGGTGGACCGCGGAACACTGAAGCTTTCTTT	CASSPGGPRNTEAFF
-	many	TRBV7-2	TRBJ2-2	TGTGCCAGCAGCTCAGGACAGAACACCGGGGAGCTGTTTTTT	CASSSGQNTGELFF
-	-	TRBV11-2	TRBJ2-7	TGTGCCAGCAGCTTGGAGGGGATCCGCTCCTACGAGCAGTACTTC	CASSLEGIRSYEQYF
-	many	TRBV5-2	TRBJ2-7	TGTGCCAGCAACACTGGGCTAGCGGGAGAGGGAGGAAGGAGGGGGGTGACCTACGAGCAGTACTTC	CASNTGLAGEGGRRGVTYEQYF
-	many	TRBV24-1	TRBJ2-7	TGTGCCACCAGCTCCGGAGGGGACGAGCAGTACTTC	CATSSGGDEQYF
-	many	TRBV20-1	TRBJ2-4	TGCAGTGCTAGAGTACCAGCCAAAAACATTCAGTACTTC	CSARVPAKNIQYF
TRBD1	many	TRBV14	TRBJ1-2	TGTGCCAGCAGCCAAGCCAGACAGGGGGCTAACTATGGCTACACCTTC	CASSQARQGANYGYTF
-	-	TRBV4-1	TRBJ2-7	TGCGCCAGCAGCCAAAATCCCTCGGCCTACGAGCAGTACTTC	CASSQNPSAYEQYF
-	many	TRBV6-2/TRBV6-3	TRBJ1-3	TGTGCCACCCGGACGAGGACTCTTATCGGTAACACCATATATTTT	CATRTRTLIGNTIYF
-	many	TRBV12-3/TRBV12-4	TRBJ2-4	TGTGCCAGCAGTTCCCAGGGGGGTCGGAACATTCAGTACTTC	CASSSQGGRNIQYF
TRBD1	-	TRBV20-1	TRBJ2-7	TGCAGTGCTAGAGCTCCTCCGGGGACAGGGAACGAGCAGTACTTC	CSARAPPGTGNEQYF
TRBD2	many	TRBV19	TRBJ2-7	TGTGCCACCTCACCCGCAGGGAGGGCCTCCTACGAGCAGTACTTC	CATSPAGRASYEQYF
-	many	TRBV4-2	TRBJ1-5	TGTGCCAGCAGCCCCGTAAAACGAGGGGATCAGCCCCAGCATTTT	CASSPVKRGDQPQHF
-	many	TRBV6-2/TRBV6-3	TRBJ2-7	TGTGCCAGCAGTTACCGGGGAGGAACTGCCTACGAGCAGTACTTC	CASSYRGGTAYEQYF
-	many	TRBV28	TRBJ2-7	TGTGCCAGCAGTCCCTCGCTGTTAGCGAAGCAGTACTTC	CASSPSLLAKQYF
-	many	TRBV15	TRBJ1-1	TGTGCCACCAGCAGAGATAAGGCGTGGAACACTGAAGCTTTCTTT	CATSRDKAWNTEAFF
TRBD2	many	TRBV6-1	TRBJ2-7	TGTGCCAGCAGTGACGAGCGGGGAATCAACGAGCAGTACTTC	CASSDERGINEQYF
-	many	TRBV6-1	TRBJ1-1	TGTGCCAGCAGTGAATTTACCTTAGGGACTGAAGCTTTCTTT	CASSEFTLGTEAFF